This TCR beta chain stems from a study of blood T cells in healthy people across ages. The V end lost 0 bases, the J end lost 0 bases, and 9 bases lay between the germline ends. The CDR3 is made up of 16 amino acids. Germline V gives CDR1 LGHNA, CDR2 YSLEER. Overall study findings and caveats: Unknown donor CMV status possibly confounded expanded clonotype changes. The study regarded diversity estimates from one million T cells as underestimates.

Healthy individuals of Caucasian origin from Russia, aged roughly 6 to 100, served as donors. Of note for this clonotype: The antigen is unknown.

Sample-barcoded 5' priming and a J-beta primer mix drove a second PCR of about 6 to 12 cycles. A template-switch adaptor containing 12 random nucleotides labeled each cDNA molecule. TCRdb reprocessed the 5' RACE reads with MiXCR, giving one entry per CDR3 protein. The sample yields about 1.4 million distinct CDR3 sequences, around 59% seen once. The chain carries TRBV4-3 and TRBJ1-5; D not resolved. The sequence came from a man aged 18 to 30 in good health. The sample comprised blood. The CDR3 coding sequence is TGCGCCAGCAGCCAAGATGAAACCTATAGCAATCAGCCCCAGCATTTT. Amino acids: CASSQDETYSNQPQHF.